This T cell receptor (beta chain) was retrieved from a study of regulatory T cells in long-lasting Graves disease. Indicated time point: newly diagnosed GD, antithyroid drugs for less than 3 months. The TCR library was made from RNA extracted from PBMCs. Between the trimmed V and J ends, which lost 2 bases and 2 bases, there was a span of 6 bases. The CDR3 runs 13 residues. Germline values: CDR1 DFQATT, CDR2 SNEGSKA (reference sequence). CDR3 regions were amplified by Arm-PCR using iRepertoire HTBI primers to build TCR beta libraries. TCRdb redid the calling of the multiplex PCR reads with MiXCR, one entry per CDR3 protein. Of about 620,000 distinct CDR3 sequences in the sample, under 20% are singletons; the top ten hold 15% to 20%. This same sample was also taken into another study, of T cells in Graves' hyperthyroidism and ophthalmopathy.

This sequence originates from a woman aged 30 to 39 with Graves disease. This rearrangement joins TRBV20-1 to TRBJ2-2; no definite D call. The material was peripheral blood mononuclear cells (PBMCs), obtained at new diagnosis, from a patient treated with antithyroid drugs. The CDR3 region is CSARRPNTGELFF. CDR3 nucleotide sequence: TGCAGTGCTAGACGGCCCAACACCGGGGAGCTGTTTTTT.